Below, 27 T cell receptor beta chains from the same sample are listed, as sequenced in a study of T cells in Graves' hyperthyroidism and ophthalmopathy. RNA transcripts provided the source from which TCR beta CDR3 regions were amplified. RT-PCR in the first round (using the HTBI primer set) targeted the TCR CDR3. TCRdb passed the multiplex PCR reads through MiXCR, listing each CDR3 protein once. The sample lists about 640,000 distinct CDR3 sequences; about 45% were seen once. Sequencing input: peripheral blood or thyroid tissue (not recorded which). The receptors shown here come from an adult man with Graves' disease, either hyperthyroidism or ophthalmopathy (not recorded which).

This clonotype was found many times. The DNA of the CDR3 is TGTGCCAGCTCTCCGCTAGCGATCCAAGAGACCCAGTACTTC. Amino acid sequence: CASSPLAIQETQYF. The J gene is TRBJ2-5, the V gene TRBV2, with D possibly being TRBD2 (6 bases). Trimming pared 8 bases from V and 1 base from J, leaving 14 bases between. Germline lookup yields CDR1 SNHLY and CDR2 FYNNEI. The CDR3 contains 14 residues.

This clonotype was observed a few times. The genes are TRBV7-9 and TRBJ1-1; D unclear. V lost 7 bases, J lost 4 bases, and 13 bases lay in between. The CDR3 covers 13 residues. In germline, CDR1 is SEHNR, CDR2 FQNEAQ (reference sequence). CDR3 nucleotide sequence: TGTGCCAGCACCGCAACCGAGGGCACTGAAGCTTTCTTT. Translating gives CASTATEGTEAFF.

The chain links TRBV12-3 or TRBV12-4 to TRBJ1-1; unclear D gene. The CDR3 spans 13 residues. In nucleotides, the CDR3 is TGTGTCTCTCAGAGAGGGATGAACACTGAAGCTTTCTTT. This gives the protein CVSQRGMNTEAFF.

The V and J genes are TRBV6-6 and TRBJ1-6, with a tentative D call TRBD1 (5 bases). CDR3 length equals 14 residues. Deletions cut 4 bases from V and 14 bases from J, with 18 bases between. Germline V CDR1 and CDR2: MNHNY, SVGAGI (reference sequence). The CDR3 sequence is CASSFRPQGASLHF. The CDR3 DNA follows: TGTGCCAGCAGTTTTCGACCTCAGGGTGCATCCCTCCACTTT.

The genes are TRBV19 and TRBJ2-5; TRBD1 matches 8 bases. V dropped 4 bases and J dropped 2; count of bases not matched to a gene: 12. The CDR3 consists of 17 residues. Germline-derived CDR1 and CDR2 are LNHDA and SQIVND (reference sequence). The CDR3 DNA reads TGTGCCAGTAGTAAACGACAGGGGCTAGGAGGGCAAGAGACCCAGTACTTC. Protein sequence: CASSKRQGLGGQETQYF.

This clonotype was seen more than once but under ten times. J is TRBJ2-7 and V is TRBV7-9; D ambiguous. Between the trimmed V and J ends, which lost 1 base and 5 bases, there was a span of 9 bases. Germline assignment: CDR1 SEHNR and CDR2 FQNEAQ (reference sequence). The CDR3 covers 13 residues. CDR3 bases: TGTGCCAGCAGCTTAGGTGGGATCGACGAGCAGTACTTC. Protein: CASSLGGIDEQYF.

This clonotype was recorded a few times. The chain uses TRBV5-8 and TRBJ2-5, with D perhaps matching TRBD1 (6 bases). Between the trimmed V and J ends, which lost 1 base and 5 bases, there was a span of 12 bases. Looked up from germline, CDR1 is SGHTS and CDR2 is YDEGEE. This CDR3 comprises 14 residues. Here the CDR3 DNA reads TGTGCCAGCAGCTTGTGGGGGCCCGGGGAGACCCAGTACTTC. This sequence encodes CASSLWGPGETQYF.

This clonotype occurred a few times. The chain has TRBV11-2 and TRBJ1-5; D is unresolved. CDR1 is SGHAT, CDR2 FQNNGV, per germline. The CDR3 is 15 amino acids. Between the trimmed V and J ends, which lost 5 bases and 3 bases, there was a span of 14 bases. In DNA, the CDR3 is TGTGCCAGCAGCCAGCACGGCATCTCCAATCAGCCCCAGCATTTT. It is translated as CASSQHGISNQPQHF.

This clonotype was seen ten or more times. CDR3 protein: CASSDGVTTGYTF. As DNA, the CDR3 is TGTGCCAGCAGTGATGGAGTCACGACGGGCTACACCTTC. The chain has TRBV25-1 and TRBJ1-2; no firm D call. This CDR3 comprises 13 residues. Trimming pared 3 bases from V and 8 bases from J, leaving 13 bases between. Germline V gene data show CDR1 as MGHDK and CDR2 as SYGVNS.

A few counts support this clonotype. The CDR3 coding sequence is TGTGCCAGCGGGAGACAGGGTCCCTACGAGCAGTACTTC. Translated, it gives CASGRQGPYEQYF. V gene TRBV4-2 combines with J gene TRBJ2-7; TRBD1 aligns across 7 bases. The V segment lost 8 bases and the J segment 2 bases; nucleotides outside the gene matches: 6. Germline assignment: CDR1 LGHNA and CDR2 YNFKEQ. This CDR3 has 13 residues.

This clonotype has more than one count but fewer than ten. The chain combines TRBV19 with TRBJ1-6; 9 nucleotides line up with TRBD1. V shed 5 bases and J 7 bases; nucleotides not matched to a gene: 6. From germline, CDR1 is LNHDA and CDR2 SQIVND (reference sequence). The CDR3 runs 15 residues. The CDR3 nucleotides are TGTGCCAGTAGTTTCGACAGGGGGAGAAATTCACCCCTCCACTTT. Protein: CASSFDRGRNSPLHF.

This clonotype has a handful of counts. The chain uses TRBV2 and TRBJ1-1, with D unclear. Germline V gene data show CDR1 as SNHLY and CDR2 as FYNNEI. Trimming left V 8 bases short and J 2 bases short, with 15 bases between. CDR3 length: 14 amino acids. DNA of the CDR3: TGTGCCAGCTCACCGAACGTACTAAACACTGAAGCTTTCTTT. Translating gives CASSPNVLNTEAFF.

This sequence joins TRBV29-1 and TRBJ2-7; 12 bases are shared with TRBD1. V dropped 3 bases and J dropped 7; count of bases not matched to a gene: 7. The CDR3 loop spans 14 amino acids. Germline V gene data show CDR1 as SQVTM and CDR2 as ANQGSEA. CDR3 residues: CSVDRGTGGNEQYF. The CDR3 DNA reads as TGCAGCGTTGATAGGGGGACAGGGGGCAATGAGCAGTACTTC.

This clonotype was observed many times. The rearrangement links TRBV7-9 to TRBJ1-2, with a weak D call TRBD1 (5 bases). The ends were cut back, 5 bases at V and 3 bases at J, with 19 bases in the middle. The germline gives CDR1 SEHNR, CDR2 FQNEAQ (reference sequence). CDR3 length: 16 amino acids. The CDR3 DNA sequence: TGTGCCAGCAGCGCTAGCCGCGGGACGCCAGACTATGGCTACACCTTC. It yields the protein CASSASRGTPDYGYTF.

Details on this clonotype: This sequence may be a read error, since a much larger clone differs from it by one base. The chain links TRBV9 to TRBJ1-1; D is possibly TRBD1 (6 bases). Germline assignment: CDR1 SGDLS and CDR2 YYNGEE. Between the trimmed V and J ends, which lost 0 bases and 3 bases, there was a span of 6 bases. This CDR3 has 13 amino acids. CDR3 loop: CASSVEGDTEAFF. For the CDR3, the DNA is TGTGCCAGCAGCGTAGAGGGGGACACTGAAGCTTTCTTT. The full variable domain, with the rest looked up from reference TRBV9 and TRBJ1-1, is DSGVTQTPKHLITATGQRVTLRCSPRSGDLSVYWYQQSLDQGLQFLIQYYNGEERAKGNILERFSAQQFPDLHSELNLSSLELGDSALYFCASSVEGDTEAFFGQGTRLTVV.

To note about this clonotype: This may arise from a read error, as a much more abundant clone is one base away. Without the conserved terminal phenylalanine or tryptophan, this CDR3 likely stems from a read error. The rearrangement joins TRBV29-1 to TRBJ2-7, with D perhaps TRBD2 (6 bases). Germline V gene sequence: CDR1 SQVTM, CDR2 ANQGSEA. V shed 4 bases and J shed 2 bases, with 9 bases lying between them. The CDR3 extends over 12 amino acids. CDR3 protein: CSVGRGTYEQYL. CDR3 nucleotide sequence: TGCAGCGTTGGACGGGGGACCTACGAGCAGTACCTC.

The sample holds a few counts of this clonotype. The CDR3 region has the DNA TGCAGTGCTAGTTTTTATCAGTCCGAGACCCAGTACTTC. Amino acids: CSASFYQSETQYF. This sequence joins TRBV20-1 and TRBJ2-5; no definite D call. This CDR3 spans 13 amino acids. Germline V gene data show CDR1 as DFQATT and CDR2 as SNEGSKA (reference sequence). Deletions cut 3 bases from V and 5 bases from J, with 13 bases between.

This clonotype was counted a few times. This chain connects TRBV2 to TRBJ1-5, with a tentative D call TRBD1 (5 bases). V was cut by 5 bases and J by 2 bases, with 10 bases left in between. This CDR3 has 14 residues. Germline loops: CDR1 SNHLY, CDR2 FYNNEI. In nucleotides, the CDR3 is TGTGCCAGCAGTTCCGGGACCCGCAATCAGCCCCAGCATTTT. Translated, it gives CASSSGTRNQPQHF.

The rearrangement joins TRBV20-1 to TRBJ1-5; 11 positions match TRBD1. The V gene's germline CDR1 is DFQATT and CDR2 SNEGSKA (reference sequence). The CDR3 is 15 amino acids. With 3 bases clipped from V and 3 bases from J, the junction kept 4 bases outside the gene matches. The CDR3 spells CSARGTGGDNQPQHF. The CDR3 region has the DNA TGCAGTGCTAGGGGGACAGGGGGAGACAATCAGCCCCAGCATTTT.

This clonotype was counted once. A read error is possible here, since a much larger clone lies one base away. V is TRBV9 and J is TRBJ1-3, with D tentatively TRBD1 (5 bases). Per germline, CDR1 SGDLS and CDR2 YYNGEE. Trimming removed 1 base at V and 0 bases at J, with 11 bases between. CDR3 size: 16 residues. CDR3 residues: CASSVQDNRSGNTIYF. The CDR3 nucleotides read TGTGCCAGCAGCGTACAGGACAACCGCTCTGGAAACACCATATATTTT.

This chain connects TRBV15 to TRBJ2-5; 9 bases align to TRBD2. In germline, CDR1 is LNHNV, CDR2 YYDKDF (reference sequence). CDR3 length: 14 amino acids. CDR3 DNA sequence: TGTGCTACATCTCCTAGCGGGGATTGGGAGACCCAGTACTTC. It translates to CATSPSGDWETQYF.

This clonotype was observed a single time. The chain links TRBV29-1 to TRBJ1-2; 10 positions match TRBD1. Germline V lookup: CDR1 SQVTM, CDR2 ANQGSEA. This CDR3 has 15 residues. The junction had 5 bases not matched to a gene; V was cut back by 4 bases and J by 0 bases. The CDR3 loop reads CSVASGTGANYGYTF. The CDR3 DNA is TGCAGCGTTGCATCCGGGACAGGGGCTAACTATGGCTACACCTTC.

This rearrangement joins TRBV29-1 to TRBJ1-5, with 12 positions matching TRBD1. The trim removed 6 bases at V and 5 bases at J, leaving 8 bases unmatched. Germline CDR1 SQVTM, CDR2 ANQGSEA. CDR3 length: 15 amino acids. CDR3 region: CSVASGTGGDQPQHF. The CDR3 DNA sequence: TGCAGCGTAGCCTCCGGGACAGGGGGCGATCAGCCCCAGCATTTT.

The V call is TRBV19, the J call TRBJ1-1; D is possibly TRBD1 (6 bases). Germline lookup yields CDR1 LNHDA and CDR2 SQIVND (reference sequence). The CDR3 sequence is 15 residues long. Trimming took off 2 bases at V and 7 bases at J, with 17 bases between the two ends. CDR3 residues: CASSIKKGRGDEAFF. For the CDR3, the DNA is TGTGCCAGTAGTATAAAGAAAGGCAGGGGAGATGAAGCTTTCTTT. The complete variable domain, with remaining parts taken from reference TRBV19 and TRBJ1-1, reads DGGITQSPKYLFRKEGQNVTLSCEQNLNHDAMYWYRQDPGQGLRLIYYSQIVNDFQKGDIAEGYSVSREKKESFPLTVTSAQKNPTAFYLCASSIKKGRGDEAFFGQGTRLTVV.

A word on this clonotype: The conserved final phenylalanine or tryptophan is absent from the CDR3, which likely points to a read error. The chain carries TRBV7-6 and TRBJ2-3; unclear D gene. Trimming pared 1 base from V and 0 bases from J, leaving 11 bases between. CDR1 and CDR2 (germline): SGHVS, FNYEAQ. CDR3 length equals 16 residues. The CDR3 bases are TGTGCCAGCAGCTTAGGTGCTGGCCCTAGCACAGATACGCAGTATCTT. It yields the protein CASSLGAGPSTDTQYL.

Of note for this clonotype: A much larger clone lies one base from this, so it may be a read error. This chain links TRBV7-9 with TRBJ1-2; 9 bases agree with TRBD1. Germline V gives CDR1 SEHNR, CDR2 FQNEAQ (reference sequence). The V and J ends lost 3 bases and 6 bases, in that order; junction bases with no gene match: 2. CDR3 length: 13 amino acids. The CDR3: CASSFTGGHGYTF. The CDR3 DNA is TGTGCCAGCAGCTTTACAGGGGGCCATGGCTACACCTTC.

In its sample, this clonotype was seen once. The V gene is TRBV7-9, the J gene TRBJ2-7; TRBD2 agrees at 7 bases. Germline values: CDR1 SEHNR, CDR2 FQNEAQ (reference sequence). V lost 3 bases to trimming and J lost 3 bases; unmatched junction nucleotides: 5. CDR3 length: 14 amino acids. CDR3 nucleotides: TGTGCCAGCAGCTTCGGGGGGAGCAACTACGAGCAGTACTTC. This encodes CASSFGGSNYEQYF.